The rows below give T cell receptor beta chains drawn from one sample of a study of Ad26.COV2.S vaccination and SARS-CoV-2 variants. The data were produced by immunoSEQ multiplex PCR, yet TCRdb's version contains in-frame clones alone and is incomplete. Altogether about 400,000 clones are present, approximately 87% being singletons, with the ten largest covering 3.6%. Material: peripheral blood, obtained in a trial of Ad26.COV2.S vaccine versus placebo. The receptors stem from a person aged 18-60 years who received the Ad26.COV2.S COVID-19 vaccine or a placebo. The CDR3 runs from the conserved cysteine through the conserved F or W. D genes are given only for firm matches. Clone size is not always given. Where it is, it says once, few, many or a class for expanded clones.

TRBJ2-7 | TRBV5-4 | NA | TRBD2 | 15 | CASSGWRGGPYEQYF | TGTGCCAGCAGCGGATGGCGGGGGGGCCCCTACGAGCAGTACTTC
TRBJ2-4 | TRBV19 | NA | TRBD1 | 14 | CASSRQGPKNIQYF | TGTGCCAGTAGCCGACAGGGCCCGAAAAACATTCAGTACTTC
TRBJ1-2 | TRBV5-1 | NA | TRBD1 | 15 | CASSLRTGDNYGYTF | TGCGCCAGCAGCTTGCGGACAGGGGACAACTATGGCTACACCTTC
TRBJ1-1 | TRBV6-5 | NA | NA | 14 | CASSYSRGNNEAFF | TGTGCCAGCAGTTACTCAAGGGGAAACAATGAAGCTTTCTTT
TRBJ1-6 | TRBV4-1 | NA | NA | 15 | CASSQDQGDSSPLHF | TGCGCCAGCAGCCAAGATCAAGGGGATTCCTCACCCCTCCACTTT
TRBJ1-3 | TRBV29-1 | NA | NA | 12 | CSVGSSGNTIYF | TGCAGCGTTGGGTCATCTGGAAACACCATATATTTT
TRBJ2-7 | TRBV27 | NA | NA | 13 | CASSPQGYHEQYF | TGTGCCAGCAGTCCTCAGGGTTACCACGAGCAGTACTTC
TRBJ2-5 | TRBV7-2 | few | TRBD2 | 15 | CASSLELAPQETQYF | TGTGCCAGCAGCTTAGAACTAGCGCCGCAAGAGACCCAGTACTTC
TRBJ1-1 | TRBV7-3 | NA | TRBD1 | 14 | CASSSTGTGTEAFF | TGTGCCAGCAGCTCAACCGGGACAGGGACTGAAGCTTTCTTT
TRBJ2-1 | TRBV28 | NA | NA | 15 | CASSLRAGRDNEQFF | TGTGCCAGCAGTTTAAGGGCAGGACGTGACAATGAGCAGTTCTTC
TRBJ1-6 | TRBV7-9 | NA | TRBD1 | 15 | CASSTDREWYSPLHF | TGTGCCAGCAGCACAGACAGGGAATGGTATTCACCCCTCCACTTT
TRBJ2-7 | TRBV19 | once | TRBD1 | 15 | CASSISGQGSYEQYF | TGTGCCAGTAGTATTTCGGGACAGGGTTCCTACGAGCAGTACTTC
TRBJ2-1 | TRBV6-5 | NA | TRBD1 | 15 | CASSYTGQGRGEQFF | TGTGCCAGCAGTTACACAGGACAGGGAAGGGGAGAGCAGTTCTTC
TRBJ2-2 | TRBV7-3 | NA | TRBD1 | 16 | CASRHPGTENTGELFF | TGTGCCAGCAGGCATCCTGGGACAGAGAACACCGGGGAGCTGTTTTTT
TRBJ1-1 | TRBV12-3/TRBV12-4 | once | NA | 13 | CASSLMAGPEAFF | TGTGCCAGCAGTTTAATGGCCGGACCTGAAGCTTTCTTT
TRBJ1-2 | TRBV28 | NA | NA | 14 | CASSPWTIRVLYTF | TGTGCCAGCAGTCCCTGGACAATCAGAGTCCTCTACACCTTC
TRBJ2-2 | TRBV5-1 | NA | NA | 16 | CASSLGAGQNTGELFF | TGCGCCAGCAGCTTGGGAGCGGGACAAAACACCGGGGAGCTGTTTTTT
TRBJ2-6 | TRBV2 | few | NA | 13 | CASRQGGANVLTF | TGTGCCAGCCGTCAGGGGGGGGCCAACGTCCTGACTTTC
TRBJ2-5 | TRBV7-2 | once | TRBD1 | 16 | CASSLSRQGGRETQYF | TGTGCCAGCAGCTTATCAAGACAGGGTGGAAGGGAGACCCAGTACTTC
TRBJ2-5 | TRBV18 | NA | NA | 13 | CASSPPGVETQYF | TGTGCCAGCTCACCCCCTGGAGTAGAGACCCAGTACTTC
TRBJ1-1 | TRBV7-9 | NA | NA | 16 | CASSPTSMTGHTEAFF | TGTGCCAGCAGCCCGACCTCAATGACGGGACACACTGAAGCTTTCTTT
TRBJ2-1 | TRBV9 | once | TRBD1 | 16 | CASSAGDSLTYNEQFF | TGTGCCAGCAGCGCCGGGGACAGTTTAACCTACAATGAGCAGTTCTTC
TRBJ1-2 | TRBV28 | NA | NA | 13 | CASVHRVDYGYTF | TGTGCCAGCGTACACAGGGTGGACTATGGCTACACCTTC
TRBJ2-1 | TRBV9 | once | TRBD1 | 15 | CASSAPGQVYNEQFF | TGTGCCAGCAGCGCGCCGGGACAGGTGTACAATGAGCAGTTCTTC
TRBJ2-7 | TRBV11-2 | NA | NA | 15 | CASSSGVGGPYEQYF | TGTGCCAGCAGCTCCGGGGTAGGGGGTCCCTACGAGCAGTACTTC
TRBJ1-6 | TRBV3-1/TRBV3-2 | NA | NA | 14 | CASSQDVPISPLHF | TGTGCCAGCAGCCAAGATGTTCCAATTTCACCCCTCCACTTT
TRBJ1-5 | TRBV3-1/TRBV3-2 | NA | NA | 15 | CASSHGVEGNQPQHF | TGTGCCAGCAGCCACGGGGTAGAAGGCAATCAGCCCCAGCATTTT
TRBJ2-6 | TRBV30 | NA | NA | 14 | CAWELLSGANVLTF | TGTGCCTGGGAGTTACTCTCTGGGGCCAACGTCCTGACTTTC
TRBJ1-1 | TRBV29-1 | once | NA | 12 | CSAEGMNTEAFF | TGCAGCGCCGAAGGCATGAACACTGAAGCTTTCTTT
TRBJ2-7 | TRBV10-3 | NA | NA | 13 | CAISEGLAYEQYF | TGTGCCATCAGTGAGGGTTTGGCCTACGAGCAGTACTTC
TRBJ1-1 | TRBV11-2 | NA | NA | 15 | CASSLGGGRNTEAFF | TGTGCCAGCAGCTTGGGGGGGGGACGGAACACTGAAGCTTTCTTT
TRBJ1-6 | TRBV6-1 | once | NA | 14 | CASSEYGGNSPLHF | TGTGCCAGCAGTGAATACGGGGGAAATTCACCCCTCCACTTT
TRBJ1-6 | TRBV5-1 | NA | NA | 13 | CASSPGQSSPLHF | TGCGCCAGCAGCCCAGGACAGTCTTCACCCCTCCACTTT
TRBJ2-3 | TRBV4-3 | NA | TRBD2 | 13 | CASSPGLEDTQYF | TGCGCCAGCAGCCCGGGACTAGAAGATACGCAGTATTTT
TRBJ2-3 | TRBV4-1 | once | TRBD1 | 15 | CASSHIGQGTDTQYF | TGCGCCAGCAGCCACATCGGACAGGGGACAGATACGCAGTATTTT
TRBJ1-1 | TRBV4-1 | NA | TRBD1 | 15 | CASSPATGGNTEAFF | TGCGCCAGCAGCCCAGCCACAGGGGGGAACACTGAAGCTTTCTTT
TRBJ2-5 | TRBV14 | NA | TRBD1 | 13 | CASSQLRGGDRYF | TGTGCCAGCAGCCAGCTCAGAGGGGGCGATAGGTACTTC
TRBJ2-5 | TRBV27 | NA | TRBD1 | 17 | CASRSLPRGQGQETQYF | TGTGCCAGCCGTTCCCTGCCACGGGGACAGGGGCAAGAGACCCAGTACTTC
TRBJ2-5 | TRBV10-2 | NA | NA | 17 | CASSESGVPSRQETQYF | TGCGCCAGCAGTGAGTCCGGTGTGCCCAGTCGACAAGAGACCCAGTACTTC
TRBJ1-1 | TRBV5-1 | NA | NA | 14 | CASSSQGVDTEAFF | TGCGCCAGCAGCTCACAGGGAGTCGACACTGAAGCTTTCTTT
TRBJ2-3 | TRBV7-2 | NA | TRBD1 | 14 | CASSFGQGADTQYF | TGTGCCAGCAGCTTCGGACAGGGGGCAGATACGCAGTATTTT
TRBJ1-5 | TRBV12-3/TRBV12-4 | NA | NA | 13 | CASSLRGNQPQHF | TGTGCCAGCAGTCTTCGGGGTAATCAGCCCCAGCATTTT
TRBJ1-2 | TRBV11-2 | NA | NA | 14 | CASSLDGEEFLLGF | TGTGCCAGCAGCTTAGACGGGGAAGAATTTCTTTTGGGCTTC
TRBJ2-4 | TRBV4-3 | NA | NA | 15 | CASSTTVLSKNIQYF | TGCGCCAGCAGCACGACGGTATTGTCCAAAAACATTCAGTACTTC
TRBJ1-2 | TRBV5-5 | NA | TRBD1 | 17 | CASSRPGTGSKDYGYTF | TGTGCCAGCAGCAGACCCGGGACAGGGTCCAAGGACTATGGCTACACCTTC
TRBJ2-7 | TRBV11-2 | NA | NA | 10 | CASSLYEQYF | TGTGCCAGCAGCTTATACGAGCAGTACTTC
TRBJ1-4 | TRBV15 | NA | NA | 15 | CATSRDPGYNEKLFF | TGTGCCACCAGCAGAGATCCGGGTTATAATGAAAAACTGTTTTTT
TRBJ2-5 | TRBV11-2 | NA | TRBD2 | 16 | CASSLVPSGSAETQYF | TGTGCCAGCAGCTTAGTGCCTAGCGGGTCGGCCGAGACCCAGTACTTC
TRBJ1-5 | TRBV19 | NA | NA | 14 | CASNLVGGNQPQHF | TGTGCCAGTAACCTGGTGGGTGGCAATCAGCCCCAGCATTTT
TRBJ1-2 | TRBV7-3 | NA | NA | 16 | CASSLGFGRAGYGYTF | TGTGCCAGCAGCTTAGGATTCGGCCGGGCGGGTTATGGCTACACCTTC
TRBJ2-3 | TRBV5-1 | few | NA | 15 | CASSSVLLNTDTQYF | TGCGCCAGCAGCTCCGTTTTACTAAACACAGATACGCAGTATTTT
TRBJ2-1 | TRBV12-3/TRBV12-4 | NA | TRBD1 | 13 | CASSLRDRVLQFF | TGTGCCAGCAGTTTACGGGACAGGGTTTTGCAGTTCTTC
TRBJ1-6 | TRBV7-6 | NA | NA | 14 | CASSPGQKNSPLHF | TGTGCCAGCAGCCCCGGACAGAAGAATTCACCCCTCCACTTT
TRBJ1-5 | TRBV28 | NA | NA | 15 | CASSLIRRGQQPQHF | TGTGCCAGCAGTTTAATTCGCAGGGGTCAACAGCCCCAGCATTTT
TRBJ1-2 | TRBV3-1/TRBV3-2 | NA | TRBD1 | 15 | CASSHTPGQGGGYTF | TGTGCCAGCAGCCATACGCCGGGACAGGGTGGTGGCTACACCTTC
TRBJ1-1 | TRBV30 | NA | TRBD1 | 14 | CAWTRGRPNTEAFF | TGTGCCTGGACCAGGGGGCGTCCGAACACTGAAGCTTTCTTT
TRBJ2-2 | TRBV7-9 | NA | TRBD2 | 16 | CASSLLTSGTRGELFF | TGTGCCAGCAGCTTACTGACTAGCGGGACGCGTGGGGAGCTGTTTTTT
TRBJ2-7 | TRBV6-5 | NA | NA | 15 | CASSYSFEGDYEQYF | TGTGCCAGCAGTTACTCTTTCGAGGGGGATTACGAGCAGTACTTC
TRBJ1-4 | TRBV28 | NA | TRBD1 | 14 | CASSKDRVGEKLFF | TGTGCCAGCAGTAAGGACAGGGTGGGGGAAAAACTGTTTTTT
TRBJ2-4 | TRBV19 | NA | NA | 15 | CASSSQSLAKNIQYF | TGTGCCAGTAGCTCCCAGTCACTAGCCAAAAACATTCAGTACTTC